The TCR beta chain under discussion was sequenced for a study of CD8 T cells in ankylosing spondylitis. The J segment lost 2 bases and the V segment lost 4 bases, leaving 8 bases of the junction unmatched. The length of the CDR3 is 18 residues. In germline, CDR1 is LGHNA, CDR2 YNFKEQ. TCRdb re-called the 5' RACE reads through MiXCR, storing one row per CDR3 protein. The table includes 250,000 to 350,000 distinct CDR3 sequences, under 25% detected once. This TCR came from a female donor with ankylosing spondylitis or in good health (not recorded which). The chain employs TRBV4-2 and TRBJ2-1, with 13 bases lining up with TRBD2. Sample: blood, either unsorted or a sorted T cell fraction (not recorded which). Here the CDR3 reads CASSLGLAGVGPYNEQFF. Written as DNA, the CDR3 is TGTGCCAGCAGCCTAGGACTAGCGGGAGTAGGACCCTACAATGAGCAGTTCTTC.